A selection of T cell receptor beta chains follows, all from one sample in a study of Ad26.COV2.S vaccination and SARS-CoV-2 variants. Profiling relied on immunoSEQ multiplex PCR, and the TCRdb table lists in-frame clones only, not all of them. The table records more than 300,000 clones, 86% of them present only once. The sequences come from peripheral blood, collected in a trial of Ad26.COV2.S vaccine versus placebo. The source is a person between 18 and 65 years old who received the Ad26.COV2.S COVID-19 vaccine or a placebo. Both conserved end residues are trimmed from each CDR3. D genes are given only for firm matches. The size entry is marked missing in some rows and otherwise reads once, few, many or a size class.

J | D | size | length | V | CDR3
TRBJ2-7 | NA | NA | 13 | TRBV28 | ASSVSLGEAYEQY
TRBJ1-1 | NA | once | 13 | TRBV7-2 | ASSPNYRDNTEAF
TRBJ1-5 | NA | NA | 11 | TRBV20-1 | SASGVSNQPQH
TRBJ2-3 | TRBD1 | once | 9 | TRBV20-1 | SADREDTQY
TRBJ1-1 | NA | NA | 13 | TRBV6-1 | ASSELGRGSTEAF
TRBJ2-5 | NA | NA | 12 | TRBV11-2 | ASSSGQIQETQY
TRBJ1-3 | NA | once | 13 | TRBV7-2 | ASNAGWGIGNTIY
TRBJ1-1 | NA | NA | 14 | TRBV18 | ASSPVDPRGNTEAF
TRBJ1-5 | NA | NA | 11 | TRBV5-1 | ASAHSRRQPQH
TRBJ2-1 | TRBD1 | NA | 15 | TRBV7-9 | ASSRSVPGQGGNEQF
TRBJ2-1 | TRBD2 | NA | 13 | TRBV7-2 | ASSSLAGGYNEQF
TRBJ1-5 | NA | NA | 15 | TRBV18 | ASSPPLVALGNQPQH
TRBJ2-1 | NA | NA | 12 | TRBV19 | ASSSWSSYNEQF
TRBJ2-7 | TRBD2 | NA | 15 | TRBV18 | PSSPSTGGGSSYEQY
TRBJ1-1 | NA | once | 9 | TRBV19 | ATYSNTEAF
TRBJ2-3 | TRBD2 | NA | 13 | TRBV10-3 | AAGGPEASTDTQY
TRBJ2-7 | NA | NA | 10 | TRBV3-1/TRBV3-2 | ASSRSGIEQY
TRBJ2-3 | NA | once | 12 | TRBV9 | ASSDSKSTDTQY
TRBJ1-6 | NA | NA | 14 | TRBV9 | ASSVGISSYNSPLH
TRBJ2-7 | NA | NA | 13 | TRBV28 | ASSPYRGGSYEQY
TRBJ2-5 | NA | NA | 13 | TRBV11-2 | ASSYSLKNQETQY
TRBJ1-5 | NA | NA | 12 | TRBV19 | ASSSRQSQGPQH
TRBJ2-7 | NA | once | 14 | TRBV5-1 | ASSLEGRWQGYEQY
TRBJ2-3 | NA | NA | 14 | TRBV6-4 | ATRRGPSDGTDTQY
TRBJ1-2 | NA | NA | 13 | TRBV6-6 | ASLSLGAQNYGYT
TRBJ2-7 | TRBD2 | NA | 14 | TRBV9 | ASSARPIAGVFEQY
TRBJ2-7 | TRBD2 | NA | 14 | TRBV2 | ASSSGLAGGSYEQY
TRBJ2-1 | TRBD2 | NA | 12 | TRBV7-9 | ASSLAGVDNEQF
TRBJ1-5 | NA | many | 13 | TRBV6-5 | ASSSYRQGHAAQH
TRBJ2-3 | TRBD1 | NA | 14 | TRBV24-1 | ATSDLRDRSTDTQY
TRBJ2-7 | TRBD2 | NA | 11 | TRBV6-5 | ASSLGLAYEQY
TRBJ2-7 | NA | NA | 14 | TRBV7-9 | ASSSTRPNSSYEQY
TRBJ2-5 | NA | once | 10 | TRBV5-4 | ASSLNGETQY
TRBJ2-7 | TRBD1 | NA | 15 | TRBV4-1 | ASSQQTGTGLTYEQY
TRBJ1-1 | TRBD1 | NA | 11 | TRBV18 | AGRQGKDTEAF
TRBJ2-1 | TRBD2 | NA | 13 | TRBV19 | ASLPESGRRNEQF
TRBJ1-1 | NA | NA | 13 | TRBV7-8 | ASSSPRGDGTEAF
TRBJ1-1 | NA | NA | 12 | TRBV4-2 | ASTPDPMNTEAF
TRBJ1-4 | NA | NA | 12 | TRBV7-2 | ASSSTGTAEKLF
TRBJ2-7 | NA | NA | 10 | TRBV4-1 | ASSQVGYEQY
TRBJ1-2 | NA | NA | 11 | TRBV7-2 | ASSLGTREGYT
TRBJ1-4 | TRBD1 | NA | 13 | TRBV6-5 | ASSSEGAANEKLF
TRBJ2-7 | TRBD2 | NA | 12 | TRBV29-1 | SVADGTSGYEQY
TRBJ2-3 | NA | NA | 11 | TRBV12-3/TRBV12-4 | ASSFLGTDTQY
TRBJ2-3 | NA | NA | 16 | TRBV4-3 | ASSQDPRQPGSTDTQY
TRBJ1-6 | NA | NA | 12 | TRBV5-1 | ASSFLGVSEPLH
TRBJ2-1 | TRBD2 | NA | 16 | TRBV9 | ASSQRLTSGTTRNEQF
TRBJ2-7 | TRBD2 | NA | 14 | TRBV5-4 | ASSFGTSGGYYEQY
TRBJ2-3 | NA | NA | 14 | TRBV5-1 | ASSRADTPSTDTQY
TRBJ2-5 | NA | NA | 14 | TRBV19 | ASSSGAGTTQETQY
TRBJ2-1 | NA | once | 12 | TRBV6-2/TRBV6-3 | ASSRGTHGNEQF
TRBJ1-2 | NA | few | 10 | TRBV6-2/TRBV6-3 | ASSYDTYGYT
TRBJ2-1 | TRBD1 | NA | 14 | TRBV5-1 | ASSPTWTGSSNEQF
TRBJ2-2 | TRBD1 | NA | 14 | TRBV5-5 | ASSFEGQGATGELF
TRBJ1-1 | NA | NA | 11 | TRBV3-1/TRBV3-2 | ASSLLVYTEAF
TRBJ1-1 | TRBD1 | NA | 15 | TRBV14 | ASSQDVWRDRVTEAF
TRBJ2-1 | NA | NA | 16 | TRBV7-2 | ASSLWGSDRLGTNEQF
TRBJ2-2 | NA | NA | 13 | TRBV6-4 | ASSDGTGHTGELF
TRBJ1-1 | NA | NA | 14 | TRBV28 | ASSSRDGLSNTEAF